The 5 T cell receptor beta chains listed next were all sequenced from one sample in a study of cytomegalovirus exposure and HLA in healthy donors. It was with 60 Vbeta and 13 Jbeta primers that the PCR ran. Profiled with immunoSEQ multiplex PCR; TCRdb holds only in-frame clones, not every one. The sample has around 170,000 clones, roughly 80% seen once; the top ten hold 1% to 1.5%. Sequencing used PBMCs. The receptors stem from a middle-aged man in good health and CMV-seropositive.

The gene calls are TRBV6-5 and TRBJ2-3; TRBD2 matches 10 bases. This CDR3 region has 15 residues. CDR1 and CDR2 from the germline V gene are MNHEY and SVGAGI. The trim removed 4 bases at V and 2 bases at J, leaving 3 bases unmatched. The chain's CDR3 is CASSWTSGNTDTQYF. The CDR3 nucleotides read TGTGCCAGCAGTTGGACTAGCGGCAACACAGATACGCAGTATTTT.

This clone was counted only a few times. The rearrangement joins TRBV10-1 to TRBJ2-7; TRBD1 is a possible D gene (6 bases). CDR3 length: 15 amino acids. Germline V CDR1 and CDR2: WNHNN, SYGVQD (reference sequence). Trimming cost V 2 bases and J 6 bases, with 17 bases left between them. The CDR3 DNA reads TGCGCCAGCAGTGAGAGGTCACAGGGCCGGGGCGAGCAGTACTTC. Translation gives CASSERSQGRGEQYF.

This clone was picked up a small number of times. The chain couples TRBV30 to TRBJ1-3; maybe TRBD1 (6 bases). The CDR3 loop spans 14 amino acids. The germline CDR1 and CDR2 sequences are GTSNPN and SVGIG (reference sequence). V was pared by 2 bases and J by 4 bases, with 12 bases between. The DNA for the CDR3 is TGTGCCTGGAGTAGGGGGACGGCAGGAAACACCATATATTTT. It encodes CAWSRGTAGNTIYF.

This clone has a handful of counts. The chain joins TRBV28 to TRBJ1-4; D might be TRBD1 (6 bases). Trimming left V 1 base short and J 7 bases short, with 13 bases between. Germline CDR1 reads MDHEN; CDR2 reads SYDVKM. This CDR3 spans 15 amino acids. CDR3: CASSLFSARGEKLFF. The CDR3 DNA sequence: TGTGCCAGCAGTTTATTCAGCGCCAGGGGTGAAAAACTGTTTTTT.

The CDR3 bases are TGCGCCAGCAGCTTATTGCCTAGCGGGGAAAATGAGCAGTTCTTC. Translating it yields CASSLLPSGENEQFF. The chain is built from TRBV5-1 and TRBJ2-1; TRBD2 aligns across 9 bases. After removal of 2 bases from V and 7 bases from J, the junction contained 7 bases not matched to a gene. The CDR3 loop spans 15 amino acids. CDR1 and CDR2 (germline): SGHRS, YFSETQ.